This T cell receptor (beta chain) was identified in a study of blood T cell repertoires in COVID-19. Sequencing was performed with immunoSEQ multiplex PCR; in TCRdb, only in-frame clones are kept and a portion is missing. The sample carries around 260,000 clones, about 85% recorded once. The TCR comes from a human donor with COVID-19, enrolled during active disease. The donor label of this sample is uncertain. Specimen: peripheral blood.

CDR3 bases: TGTGCCAGCAGCTTAGCGCGGGAATACGAGCAGTACTTC. Amino acids: CASSLAREYEQYF. The chain combines TRBV7-2 with TRBJ2-7, with D maybe TRBD2 (6 bases). V lost 0 bases and J 4 bases, leaving 7 bases between the germline ends. The CDR3 is 13 amino acids. The germline CDR1 and CDR2 sequences are SGHTA and FQGNSA.